This T cell receptor (beta chain) appears in the sequencing data of a study of OX40 agonist ivuxolimab in advanced cancers. Study-level background: Among those enrolled, mean age was approximately 60 years (range roughly 20 to 85) and about 82% were male. Study-level results: Some nonresponders likewise displayed low normalized T-cell clonal expansion.

Blood sampling was done at baseline, cycle 4 day 1, and cycle 7 day 1. This clone occurred once. As yet, its antigen is unknown. Clones were sequenced by immunoSEQ multiplex PCR, and TCRdb holds only the in-frame ones, with some missing. This sample yields some 40,000 clones, of which around 83% are seen a single time; approximately 9.8% belongs to the top ten. The CDR3 contains 16 residues. Germline V gives CDR1 SNHLY, CDR2 FYNNEI. V was trimmed by 0 bases and J by 0 bases, leaving 6 bases between them. This receptor was identified in an adult with an advanced solid tumor such as melanoma, head and neck, liver or kidney cancer. The chain couples TRBV2 to TRBJ2-6, with D unclear. The input for sequencing was CD4+ or CD8+ T cells sorted from blood, taken in a trial of the OX40 agonist ivuxolimab. CDR3 sequence: CASSEARSSGANVLTF. Here the CDR3 DNA reads TGTGCCAGCAGTGAAGCACGGAGCTCTGGGGCCAACGTCCTGACTTTC. The entire variable domain, with the rest obtained from reference TRBV2 and TRBJ2-6, is as follows: EPEVTQTPSHQVTQMGQEVILRCVPISNHLYFYWYRQILGQKVEFLVSFYNNEISEKSEIFDDQFSVERPDGSNFTLKIRSTKLEDSAMYFCASSEARSSGANVLTFGAGSRLTVL.